The T cell receptor beta chain under discussion was sequenced for a study of blood T cells in healthy people across ages. A second PCR of 7 to 11 cycles used a sample-barcoded 5' primer and a J-beta primer mix. MiXCR, run by TCRdb on the 5' RACE reads, gives a single entry per CDR3 protein. This table has more than 600,000 distinct CDR3 sequences, 25% appearing once. In germline, CDR1 is SEHNR, CDR2 FQNEAQ (reference sequence). Trimming cost V 8 bases and J 4 bases, with 9 bases left between them. The CDR3 consists of 11 residues. These data also featured in a second study, about T cells of mothers and their children.

The source material was blood. The chain employs TRBV7-9 and TRBJ2-7; D remains ambiguous. The receptor was isolated from a boy between 5 and 17 years old in good health. Here the CDR3 DNA reads TGTGCCAGCGGCATCCAATACGAGCAGTACTTC. Residues: CASGIQYEQYF.